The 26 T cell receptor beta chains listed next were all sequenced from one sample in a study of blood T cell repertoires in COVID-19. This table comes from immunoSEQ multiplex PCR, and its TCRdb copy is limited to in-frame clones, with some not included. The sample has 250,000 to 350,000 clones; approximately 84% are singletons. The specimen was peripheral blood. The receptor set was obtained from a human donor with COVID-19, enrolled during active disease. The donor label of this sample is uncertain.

The CDR3 bases are TGTGCCAGCAGCCCGGGAGGGGGCTTCGACGAGCAGTACTTC. The encoded protein is CASSPGGGFDEQYF. J is TRBJ2-7 and V is TRBV9, with D tentatively TRBD2 (8 bases). With 4 bases removed from V and 5 bases from J, the gap between germline ends came to 16 bases. This CDR3 region has 14 residues. Germline V gene lookup returns CDR1 SGDLS and CDR2 YYNGEE. The whole variable domain, remainder taken from reference TRBV9 and TRBJ2-7, is DSGVTQTPKHLITATGQRVTLRCSPRSGDLSVYWYQQSLDQGLQFLIQYYNGEERAKGNILERFSAQQFPDLHSELNLSSLELGDSALYFCASSPGGGFDEQYFGPGTRLTVT.

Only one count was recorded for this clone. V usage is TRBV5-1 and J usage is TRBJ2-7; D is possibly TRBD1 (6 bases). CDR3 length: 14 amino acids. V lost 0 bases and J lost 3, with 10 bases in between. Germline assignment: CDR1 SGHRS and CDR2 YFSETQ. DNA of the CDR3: TGCGCCAGCAGCTTGGATAGGGGGTACTACGAGCAGTACTTC. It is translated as CASSLDRGYYEQYF. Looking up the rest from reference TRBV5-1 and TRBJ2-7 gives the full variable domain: KAGVTQTPRYLIKTRGQQVTLSCSPISGHRSVSWYQQTPGQGLQFLFEYFSETQRNKGNFPGRFSGRQFSNSRSEMNVSTLELGDSALYLCASSLDRGYYEQYFGPGTRLTVT.

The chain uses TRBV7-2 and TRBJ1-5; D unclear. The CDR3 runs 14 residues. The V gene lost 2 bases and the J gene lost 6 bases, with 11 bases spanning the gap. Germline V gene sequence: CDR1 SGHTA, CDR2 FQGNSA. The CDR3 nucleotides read TGTGCCAGCAGCTTACGGGGATGGGGTCAGCCCCAGCATTTT. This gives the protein CASSLRGWGQPQHF. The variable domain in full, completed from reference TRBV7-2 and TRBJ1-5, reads GAGVSQSPSNKVTEKGKDVELRCDPISGHTALYWYRQSLGQGLEFLIYFQGNSAPDKSGLPSDRFSAERTGGSVSTLTIQRTQQEDSAVYLCASSLRGWGQPQHFGDGTRLSIL.

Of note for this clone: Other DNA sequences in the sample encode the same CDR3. The CDR3 DNA reads TGTGCCAGCTCACCCCGGGGAGATAGCAATCAGCCCCAGCATTTT. Encoded protein: CASSPRGDSNQPQHF. This chain joins TRBV18 and TRBJ1-5, with unresolved D. V dropped 3 bases and J dropped 0 bases, with 9 bases sitting between them. CDR1 KGHSH and CDR2 LQKENI come from the germline V gene. The CDR3 is 15 amino acids.

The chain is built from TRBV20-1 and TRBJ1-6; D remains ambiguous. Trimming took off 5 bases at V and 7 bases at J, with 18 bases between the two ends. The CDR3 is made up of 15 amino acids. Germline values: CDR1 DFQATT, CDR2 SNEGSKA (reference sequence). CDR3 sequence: CSACGSRAENSPLHF. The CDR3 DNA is TGCAGTGCTTGTGGATCGCGGGCGGAGAATTCACCCCTCCACTTT.

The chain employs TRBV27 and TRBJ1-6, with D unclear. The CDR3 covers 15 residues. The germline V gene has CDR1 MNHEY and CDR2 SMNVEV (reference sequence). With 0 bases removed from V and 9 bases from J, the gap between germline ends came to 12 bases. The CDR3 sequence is CASSLSTPVISPLHF. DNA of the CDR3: TGTGCCAGCAGTTTATCGACACCGGTAATTTCACCCCTCCACTTT.

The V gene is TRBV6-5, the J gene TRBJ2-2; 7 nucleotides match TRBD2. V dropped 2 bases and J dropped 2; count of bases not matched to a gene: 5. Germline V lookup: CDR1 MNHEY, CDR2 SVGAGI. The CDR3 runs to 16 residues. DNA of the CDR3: TGTGCCAGCAGTTACGGGCTAGCGGATAACACCGGGGAGCTGTTTTTT. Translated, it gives CASSYGLADNTGELFF.

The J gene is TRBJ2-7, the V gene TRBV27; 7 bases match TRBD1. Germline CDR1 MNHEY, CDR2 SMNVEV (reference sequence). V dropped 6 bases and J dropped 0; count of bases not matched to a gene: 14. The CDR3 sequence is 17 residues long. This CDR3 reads CASRNFAPGQFSYEQYF. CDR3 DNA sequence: TGTGCCAGCAGAAACTTTGCCCCGGGACAGTTCTCCTACGAGCAGTACTTC.

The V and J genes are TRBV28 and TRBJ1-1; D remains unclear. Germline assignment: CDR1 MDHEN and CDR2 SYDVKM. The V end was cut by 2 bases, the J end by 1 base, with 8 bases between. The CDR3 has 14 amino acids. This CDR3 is CASSLGGPNTEAFF. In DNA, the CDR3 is TGTGCCAGCAGTTTAGGAGGTCCGAACACTGAAGCTTTCTTT.

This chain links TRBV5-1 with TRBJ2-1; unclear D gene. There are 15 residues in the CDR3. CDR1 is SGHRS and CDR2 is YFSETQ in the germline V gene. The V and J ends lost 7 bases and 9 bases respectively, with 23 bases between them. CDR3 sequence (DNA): TGCGCCAGCGCTCCGGGTGAAAGTCTATACGCTGAGCAGTTCTTC. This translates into CASAPGESLYAEQFF.

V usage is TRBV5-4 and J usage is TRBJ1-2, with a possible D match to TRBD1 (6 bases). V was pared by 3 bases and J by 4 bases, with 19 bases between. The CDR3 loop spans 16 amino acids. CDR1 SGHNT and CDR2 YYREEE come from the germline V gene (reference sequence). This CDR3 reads CASSSGPGTYAYGYTF. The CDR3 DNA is TGTGCCAGCAGCTCGGGGCCCGGGACATACGCCTATGGCTACACCTTC.

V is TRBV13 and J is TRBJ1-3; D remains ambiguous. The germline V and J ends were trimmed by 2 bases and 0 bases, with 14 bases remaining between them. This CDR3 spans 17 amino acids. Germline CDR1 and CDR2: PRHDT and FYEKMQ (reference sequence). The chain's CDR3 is CASSLRAYSASGNTIYF. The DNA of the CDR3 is TGTGCCAGCAGCTTACGCGCCTACAGTGCCTCTGGAAACACCATATATTTT.

CDR3: CASSYGQGGVDFWNEQFF. The CDR3 bases are TGTGCCAGCAGCTATGGACAGGGAGGGGTCGATTTCTGGAATGAGCAGTTCTTC. V is TRBV5-6 and J is TRBJ2-1, with D possibly matching TRBD1 (8 bases). Trimming removed 3 bases at V and 7 bases at J, with 26 bases between. CDR3 length: 18 residues. Germline CDR1 is SGHDT and CDR2 is YYEEEE.

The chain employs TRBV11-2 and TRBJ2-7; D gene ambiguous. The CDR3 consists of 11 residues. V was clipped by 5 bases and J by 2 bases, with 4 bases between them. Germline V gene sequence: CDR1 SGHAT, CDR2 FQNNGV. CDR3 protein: CASSPAYEQYF. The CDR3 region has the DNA TGTGCCAGCAGCCCCGCCTACGAGCAGTACTTC. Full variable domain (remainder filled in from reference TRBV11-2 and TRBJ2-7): EAGVAQSPRYKIIEKRQSVAFWCNPISGHATLYWYQQILGQGPKLLIQFQNNGVVDDSQLPKDRFSAERLKGVDSTLKIQPAKLEDSAVYLCASSPAYEQYFGPGTRLTVT.

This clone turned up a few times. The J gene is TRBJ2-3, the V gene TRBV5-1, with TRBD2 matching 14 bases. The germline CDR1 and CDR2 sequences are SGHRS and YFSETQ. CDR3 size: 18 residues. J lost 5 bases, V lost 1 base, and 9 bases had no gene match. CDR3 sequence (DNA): TGCGCCAGCAGCTTGAGCGGGACTAGCGGGGGAGGTGGAGATACGCAGTATTTT. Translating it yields CASSLSGTSGGGGDTQYF.

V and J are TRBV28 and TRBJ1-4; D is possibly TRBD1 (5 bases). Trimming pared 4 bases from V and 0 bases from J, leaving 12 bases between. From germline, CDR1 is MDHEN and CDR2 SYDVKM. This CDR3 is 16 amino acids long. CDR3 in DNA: TGTGCCAGCAGTTGGGAGGGGTCTACAACTAATGAAAAACTGTTTTTT. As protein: CASSWEGSTTNEKLFF.

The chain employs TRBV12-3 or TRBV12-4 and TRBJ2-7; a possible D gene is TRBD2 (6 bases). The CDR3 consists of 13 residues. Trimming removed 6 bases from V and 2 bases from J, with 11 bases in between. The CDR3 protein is CASSRSGAYEQYF. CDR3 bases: TGTGCCAGCAGCCGATCGGGGGCCTACGAGCAGTACTTC.

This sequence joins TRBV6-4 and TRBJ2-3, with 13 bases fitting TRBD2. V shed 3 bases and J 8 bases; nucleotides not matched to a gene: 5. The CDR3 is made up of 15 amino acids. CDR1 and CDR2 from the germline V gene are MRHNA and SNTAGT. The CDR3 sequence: CASSEGTSGIGTQYF. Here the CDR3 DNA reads TGTGCCAGCAGTGAGGGGACTAGCGGGATTGGTACGCAGTATTTT.

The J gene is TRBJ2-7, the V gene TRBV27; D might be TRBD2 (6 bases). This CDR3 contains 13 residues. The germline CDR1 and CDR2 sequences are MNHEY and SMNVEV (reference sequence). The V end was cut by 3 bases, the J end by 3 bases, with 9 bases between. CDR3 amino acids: CASSFRRDYEQYF. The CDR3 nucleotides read TGTGCCAGCAGTTTTAGGCGGGACTACGAGCAGTACTTC.

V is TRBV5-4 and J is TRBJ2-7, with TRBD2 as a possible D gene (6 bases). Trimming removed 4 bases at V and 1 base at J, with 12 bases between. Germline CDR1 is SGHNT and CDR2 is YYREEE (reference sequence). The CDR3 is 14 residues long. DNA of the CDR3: TGTGCCAGCAGCCCAGTTGGAGGGTCCTACGAGCAGTACTTC. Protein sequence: CASSPVGGSYEQYF. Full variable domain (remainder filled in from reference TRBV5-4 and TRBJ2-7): ETGVTQSPTHLIKTRGQQVTLRCSSQSGHNTVSWYQQALGQGPQFIFQYYREEENGRGNFPPRFSGLQFPNYSSELNVNALELDDSALYLCASSPVGGSYEQYFGPGTRLTVT.

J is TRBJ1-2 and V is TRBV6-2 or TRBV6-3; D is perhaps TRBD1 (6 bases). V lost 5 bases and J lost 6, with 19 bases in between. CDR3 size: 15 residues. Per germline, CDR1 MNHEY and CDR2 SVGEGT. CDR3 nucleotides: TGTGCCAGCAGTCCAATTCTCAGGGGCGGACATGGCTACACCTTC. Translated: CASSPILRGGHGYTF.

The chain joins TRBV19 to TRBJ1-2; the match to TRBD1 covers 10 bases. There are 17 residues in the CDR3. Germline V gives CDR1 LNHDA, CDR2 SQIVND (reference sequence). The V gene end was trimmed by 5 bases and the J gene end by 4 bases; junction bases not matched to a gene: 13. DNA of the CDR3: TGTGCCAGTAGTCCCAGGCGACAGGGGGCGCCAAGCTATGGCTACACCTTC. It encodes CASSPRRQGAPSYGYTF.

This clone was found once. Here the CDR3 reads CASSPGTGHQPQHF. The CDR3 region has the DNA TGTGCCAGCAGCCCCGGGACAGGCCATCAGCCCCAGCATTTT. This chain joins TRBV3-1 (or the pseudogene TRBV3-2) and TRBJ1-5; 8 nucleotides align to TRBD1. Per germline, CDR1 LGHDT and CDR2 YNNKEL (reference sequence). CDR3 length: 14 residues. After removal of 4 bases from V and 5 bases from J, the junction contained 4 bases not matched to a gene.

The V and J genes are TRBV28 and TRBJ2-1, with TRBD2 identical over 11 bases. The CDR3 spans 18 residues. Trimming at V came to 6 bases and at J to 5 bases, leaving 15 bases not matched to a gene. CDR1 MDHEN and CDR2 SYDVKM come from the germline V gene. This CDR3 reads CASSPVPASGRRDNEQFF. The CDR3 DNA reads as TGTGCCAGCAGCCCGGTCCCCGCTAGCGGGAGGAGGGACAATGAGCAGTTCTTC.

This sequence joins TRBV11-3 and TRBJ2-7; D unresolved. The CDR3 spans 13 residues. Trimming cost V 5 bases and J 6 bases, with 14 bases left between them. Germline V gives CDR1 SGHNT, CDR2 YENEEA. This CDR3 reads CASSLGSQAEQYF. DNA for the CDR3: TGTGCCAGCAGCCTAGGGTCCCAGGCCGAGCAGTACTTC.

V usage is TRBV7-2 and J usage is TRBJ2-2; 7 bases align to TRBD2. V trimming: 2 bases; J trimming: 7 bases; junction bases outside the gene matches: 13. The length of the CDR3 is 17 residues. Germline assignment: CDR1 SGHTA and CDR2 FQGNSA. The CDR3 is CASSLYSLGGADGELFF. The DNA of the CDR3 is TGTGCCAGCAGCTTATATTCCCTGGGAGGGGCGGACGGGGAGCTGTTTTTT.